This record looks at one T cell receptor beta chain sequence and its context. The entry originates in a study of cytomegalovirus exposure and HLA in healthy donors. Amplification used 60 Vbeta primers and 13 Jbeta primers. Profiled with immunoSEQ multiplex PCR; TCRdb holds only in-frame clones, not every one. The sample yields 110,000 or so clones, roughly 73% seen once. The V and J ends lost 0 bases and 11 bases respectively, with 16 bases between them. This CDR3 has 14 amino acids. In germline, CDR1 is MNHEY, CDR2 SVGAGI. The chain uses TRBV6-5 and TRBJ2-5; possibly TRBD1 for D (6 bases). Sequencing was performed on PBMCs. This clonotype was obtained from a woman in her forties in good health and CMV-seropositive. The CDR3 sequence is CASSYSIGGFGQYF. The CDR3 region has the DNA TGTGCCAGCAGTTACTCGATAGGGGGTTTCGGGCAGTACTTC.